These 9 T cell receptor beta chains share one sample of origin, sequenced in a study of T cell repertoires in cytomegalovirus infection. No antigen has been identified for these receptors. A single record per CDR3 protein comes from TCRdb applying MiXCR to the reads. The sample records about 920,000 distinct CDR3 sequences, approximately 30% being singletons. The specimen was cultured CD8+ T cells from PBMCs, collected from culture after CMV antigen stimulation. The source is a human donor in good health (CMV status not recorded). Some clones in this sample may be carry-over from other donors' samples.

The table lists this clonotype with a few counts. The gene calls are TRBV24-1 and TRBJ1-5, with 10 bases lining up with TRBD1. The CDR3 is made up of 15 amino acids. V was pared by 3 bases and J by 8 bases, with 6 bases of the junction left unmatched. CDR1 is KGHDR and CDR2 is SFDVKD in the germline V gene. This CDR3 reads CATSDPTGGLEPQHF. The DNA of the CDR3 is TGTGCCACCAGTGATCCGACAGGGGGCTTGGAGCCCCAGCATTTT.

The chain employs TRBV7-6 and TRBJ1-1; 8 bases line up with TRBD1. Germline-derived CDR1 and CDR2 are SGHVS and FNYEAQ. The length of the CDR3 is 14 residues. V was clipped by 8 bases and J by 7 bases; unmatched bases: 12. The chain's CDR3 is CASAENPGTGEAFF. The DNA of the CDR3 is TGTGCCAGCGCGGAAAACCCCGGGACAGGTGAAGCTTTCTTT.

V usage is TRBV6-5 and J usage is TRBJ2-2; D call uncertain. The V end lost 0 bases, the J end lost 0 bases, and 11 bases lay between the germline ends. Germline V gene lookup returns CDR1 MNHEY and CDR2 SVGAGI. CDR3 length: 17 residues. This CDR3 reads CASSYSGSGTNTGELFF. In DNA form, the CDR3 reads TGTGCCAGCAGTTACTCGGGCTCGGGTACGAACACCGGGGAGCTGTTTTTT.

The gene calls are TRBV5-1 and TRBJ2-3; TRBD2 agrees at 7 bases. The CDR3 sequence is 15 residues long. CDR1 is SGHRS and CDR2 is YFSETQ in the germline V gene. Trimming took 1 base from V and 2 from J; bases not matched to a gene: 4. The DNA of the CDR3 is TGCGCCAGCAGCTTGACGGGGACTAACACAGATACGCAGTATTTT. Translating it yields CASSLTGTNTDTQYF. The full variable domain, its missing parts supplied by reference TRBV5-1 and TRBJ2-3, is KAGVTQTPRYLIKTRGQQVTLSCSPISGHRSVSWYQQTPGQGLQFLFEYFSETQRNKGNFPGRFSGRQFSNSRSEMNVSTLELGDSALYLCASSLTGTNTDTQYFGPGTRLTVL.

This chain connects TRBV27 to TRBJ1-1, with D uncertain. Trimming stripped 1 base from V and 1 base from J, with 13 bases between. Per the germline V gene, CDR1 is MNHEY and CDR2 is SMNVEV (reference sequence). The CDR3 is made up of 16 amino acids. The CDR3 region has the DNA TGTGCCAGCAGTTTATTTAGTTTCGGCGCGAACACTGAAGCTTTCTTT. Amino acids: CASSLFSFGANTEAFF.

The sample holds a few counts of this clonotype. This chain links TRBV20-1 with TRBJ2-7; 9 nucleotides line up with TRBD2. The CDR3 consists of 13 residues. The germline V gene encodes CDR1 DFQATT and CDR2 SNEGSKA (reference sequence). V shed 4 bases, J shed 3 bases, and the junction held 4 bases outside the gene matches. This chain's CDR3 is CSATSGDHYEQYF. For the CDR3, the DNA is TGCAGTGCTACTAGCGGGGACCACTACGAGCAGTACTTC.

Only a few counts were recorded for this clonotype. The J gene is TRBJ1-2, the V gene TRBV6-2 or TRBV6-3, with TRBD1 matching 8 bases. This CDR3 is 14 amino acids long. The J segment lost 8 bases and the V segment lost 6 bases, leaving 11 bases of the junction unmatched. Per the germline V gene, CDR1 is MNHEY and CDR2 is SVGEGT. The DNA of the CDR3 is TGTGCCAGCAGGGCCAGGGGGCCGTCTGAGGGCTACACCTTC. Translating it yields CASRARGPSEGYTF.

This clonotype was seen more than once but under ten times. The gene calls are TRBV18 and TRBJ1-1; 8 nucleotides match TRBD1. The CDR3 runs 17 residues. From germline, CDR1 is KGHSH and CDR2 LQKENI. J gave up 3 bases and V 3 bases, and 12 bases lay outside the gene matches. The CDR3 sequence: CASSPTFGATGDTEAFF. The CDR3 nucleotides read TGTGCCAGCTCACCCACTTTCGGCGCGACAGGGGACACTGAAGCTTTCTTT.

This clonotype was detected only a few times. The chain joins TRBV7-6 to TRBJ1-1, with TRBD1 as a possible D gene (5 bases). The CDR3 is made up of 14 amino acids. Germline V CDR1 and CDR2: SGHVS, FNYEAQ. The V gene lost 2 bases and the J gene lost 3 bases, with 10 bases spanning the gap. The CDR3 nucleotides read TGTGCCAGCAGCTTACAGGGCGAATACACTGAAGCTTTCTTT. Protein: CASSLQGEYTEAFF.